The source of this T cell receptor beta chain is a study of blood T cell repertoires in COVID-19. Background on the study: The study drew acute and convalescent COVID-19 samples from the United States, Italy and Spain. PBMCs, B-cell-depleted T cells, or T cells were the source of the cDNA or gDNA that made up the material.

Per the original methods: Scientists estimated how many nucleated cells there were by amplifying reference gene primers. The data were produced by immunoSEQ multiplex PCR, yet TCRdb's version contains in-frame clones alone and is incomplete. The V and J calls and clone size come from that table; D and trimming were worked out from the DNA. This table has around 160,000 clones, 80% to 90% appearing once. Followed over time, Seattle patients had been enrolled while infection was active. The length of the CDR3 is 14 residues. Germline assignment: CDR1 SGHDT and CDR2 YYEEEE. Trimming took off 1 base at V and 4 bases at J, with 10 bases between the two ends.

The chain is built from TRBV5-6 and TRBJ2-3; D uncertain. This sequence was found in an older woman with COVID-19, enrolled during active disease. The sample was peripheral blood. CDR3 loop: CASSLLAAPDTQYF. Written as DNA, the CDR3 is TGTGCCAGCAGCTTGTTAGCAGCACCAGATACGCAGTATTTT.